The T cell receptor (beta chain) described here comes from a study of monozygotic twins with inflammatory bowel disease (dated by TCRdb to between 2018 and 2020). At the level of the whole study: In total, about 28 monozygotic twin pairs made up the full study: 19 Danish pairs, all IBD-discordant, plus nine German pairs, of which four were IBD-concordant and five were IBD-discordant. Disease-associated traits were sought mainly through comparisons between IBD patients and their genetically identical healthy co-twins within discordant pairs. Each individual had, on average, about 151 000 unique TCRalpha sequences and 181 000 unique TCRbeta sequences available for analysis.

The library was generated by 5' RACE. For each TCR library, approximately 3,700 ng of total RNA was used. For each sample, cDNA synthesis was carried out in eight separate reactions using SMARTScribe reverse transcriptase. During cDNA synthesis, template switching introduced unique molecular identifiers that contained a 6-nucleotide sample barcode. Amplification of TCRalpha and TCRbeta cDNA involved two nested PCRs of around 15 and 9 cycles, and each PCR was followed by bead purification. Before amplification, the cDNA was both treated with uracil DNA-glycosylase and purified with the QIAquick PCR purification kit. The second PCR was the step at which Illumina TruSeq-compatible adapters and sample-specific barcodes were added. Library quality and concentration were checked on TapeStation and Qubit, and libraries were pooled at around 5 ng each. Sequencing of the pooled libraries was done on an Illumina HiSeq2500 single-index Rapid Run using custom sequencing primers and 2 x 100 bp reads. As for the original processing: MiGEC version 1.2.6 was used for UMI-based consensus assembly, which corrected PCR and sequencing errors. MiXCR version 2.1.1 was used to carry out V(D)J alignment, clonotype assembly and CDR3 extraction. Gene usage, clonotype sharing and MAIT/NKT TCR abundance were normalised by analysing the top 1000, 10 000 and 20 000 clonotypes per sample. Diversity was computed as the inverse Simpson index with the vegan R package after downsampling to 27 000 UMIs. Paired Mann-Whitney U tests were applied to discordant twin pairs, and Benjamini-Hochberg correction was used for multiple testing. TCRdb reprocessed the reads into one record per CDR3 protein sequence, lacking DNA. TCRdb's processing, not the study's, gives the V and J calls here. The sample's table covers hundreds of thousands of distinct CDR3 sequences. The top ten clonotypes cover about 2.2% of the sample.

The full study reports these points: Different T cell subtypes could not be distinguished in the analysis. TCRbeta repertoire diversity, by inverse Simpson index, was decreased in IBD patients compared with their healthy co-twins. Compared with healthy twins, IBD patients had fewer clonotypes in common with other individuals, a difference most pronounced in patients showing signs of disease activity. The results gave no support for a single strong signal or clonotype linked to IBD. Background noise and inter-individual variability may have been introduced into the repertoires by the differing immunosuppressive treatments among patients. Concordant and discordant twins showed no difference in repertoire similarity, possibly because of limited statistical power.

On this clonotype: No antigen is known for it.

Its CDR3 holds 16 amino acids, cysteine through phenylalanine. The DNA sequence is not available. CDR1 and CDR2 were assigned from the germline V gene (reference sequence) as SEHNR and FQNEAQ. From each donor, an approximately 2.5 ml peripheral blood sample was drawn into PAXgene tubes and stored at -80 degrees C. Without any T cell sorting, total RNA was extracted from whole blood using the PAXgene blood miRNA kit on an automated QIAcube. Deep TCRalpha and TCRbeta repertoire profiling with unique molecular barcoding was performed on peripheral blood of monozygotic twin pairs concordant or discordant for inflammatory bowel disease. Smoking habits were recorded for all twin pairs, and individuals were classified as current, former or never smokers.

The sequence is built from TRBV7-9 and TRBJ2-4. The receptor was isolated from a human donor with ulcerative colitis or Crohn's disease, or a healthy co-twin of an affected twin (not recorded which). Source material: blood. The CDR3 region: CASSGRNNSAKNIQYF.